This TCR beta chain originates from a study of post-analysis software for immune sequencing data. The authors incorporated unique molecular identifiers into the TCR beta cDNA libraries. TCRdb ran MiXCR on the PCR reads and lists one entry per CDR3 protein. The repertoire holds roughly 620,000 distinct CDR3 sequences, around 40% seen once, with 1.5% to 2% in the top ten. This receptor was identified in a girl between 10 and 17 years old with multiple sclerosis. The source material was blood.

DNA of the CDR3: TGTGCCATCAGTGGGGGGACGGGAGACGTGAACACTGAAGCTTTCTTT. Translation: CAISGGTGDVNTEAFF. The rearrangement uses TRBV10-3 and TRBJ1-1, with D tentatively TRBD1 (5 bases). The CDR3 totals 16 residues. CDR1 is ENHRY, CDR2 SYGVKD, per germline. Trimming took 4 bases from V and 0 from J, leaving 15 bases between them.